A selection of T cell receptor beta chains follows, all from one sample in a study of cytomegalovirus exposure and HLA in healthy donors. The protocol was immunoSEQ multiplex PCR, while the TCRdb copy is restricted to in-frame clones and leaves out a portion. Of roughly 160,000 clones listed, roughly 84% are singletons. Sequenced sample: PBMCs. Receptors originate from a boy aged 2 to 10 in good health and CMV-seronegative. Both conserved end residues are part of each CDR3. A D gene is named only where the DNA matches it firmly. Size values are once, few and many counts, or a class for expanded clones, and some rows have none.

-,TRBV4-1,-,TRBJ1-2,CASSHPAAAGYGYTF,TGCGCCAGCAGCCACCCCGCGGCCGCGGGCTATGGCTACACCTTC
-,TRBV15,-,TRBJ2-2,CATSVPPPRELFF,TGTGCCACCAGCGTCCCCCCTCCCCGGGAGCTGTTTTTT
-,TRBV27,-,TRBJ2-5,CASSLRGGETQYF,TGTGCCAGCAGTTTAAGGGGGGGTGAGACCCAGTACTTC
-,TRBV10-3,-,TRBJ1-2,CAISESRERAYGYTF,TGTGCCATCAGTGAGTCGAGGGAGCGTGCCTATGGCTACACCTTC
-,TRBV5-1,TRBD1,TRBJ2-1,CASSFGTGIAYNEQFF,TGCGCCAGCAGCTTCGGGACAGGGATTGCCTACAATGAGCAGTTCTTC
-,TRBV7-3,TRBD1,TRBJ2-6,CASSSQTGVGANVLTF,TGTGCCAGCAGCTCCCAGACAGGGGTTGGGGCCAACGTCCTGACTTTC
-,TRBV6-1,-,TRBJ2-1,CASSEGLAYLF,TGTGCCAGCAGTGAAGGTCTAGCGTACCTCTTC
-,TRBV7-8,TRBD2,TRBJ2-3,CAGSLRRTSGLDTQYF,TGTGCCGGCAGCTTACGAAGGACTAGCGGGCTTGATACGCAGTATTTT
-,TRBV11-3,-,TRBJ2-1,CASSSRDSNEQFF,TGTGCCAGCAGCTCCCGGGATTCCAATGAGCAGTTCTTC
-,TRBV27,-,TRBJ1-4,CASSLHPHSTNEKLFF,TGTGCCAGCAGTCTTCACCCCCACTCAACTAATGAAAAACTGTTTTTT
-,TRBV27,TRBD2,TRBJ2-2,CASSLRGTSNTGELFF,TGTGCCAGCAGTTTAAGGGGGACTAGCAACACCGGGGAGCTGTTTTTT
once,TRBV4-1,-,TRBJ1-4,CASSQTHPRGARNEKLFF,TGCGCCAGCAGCCAAACTCACCCCCGGGGGGCGCGGAATGAAAAACTGTTTTTT
once,TRBV7-9,TRBD2,TRBJ2-1,CASSSAGGRSSYNEQFF,TGTGCCAGCAGCTCCGCGGGAGGCCGCAGCTCCTACAATGAGCAGTTCTTC
-,TRBV7-2,TRBD1,TRBJ1-5,CASSLAGGQPQHF,TGTGCCAGCAGCTTGGCAGGGGGCCAGCCCCAGCATTTT
-,TRBV14,TRBD1,TRBJ2-7,CASSLQGGEQYF,TGTGCCAGCAGCCTACAGGGGGGCGAGCAGTACTTC
-,TRBV6-6,-,TRBJ1-1,CASSYPRTDEAFF,TGTGCCAGCAGTTACCCTAGGACAGATGAAGCTTTCTTT
-,TRBV13,TRBD2,TRBJ2-1,CASSLTSGGVGNEQFF,TGTGCCAGCAGCCTTACTAGCGGGGGGGTAGGGAATGAGCAGTTCTTC
-,TRBV30,-,TRBJ1-2,CAWSRDTNYGYTF,TGTGCCTGGAGTCGGGACACTAACTATGGCTACACCTTC
-,TRBV19,TRBD1,TRBJ2-4,CASSSRGRWGNIQYF,TGTGCCAGTAGTAGTAGGGGGCGGTGGGGAAACATTCAGTACTTC
-,TRBV7-9,-,TRBJ2-3,CASSFGGTSTDTQYF,TGTGCCAGCAGCTTTGGGGGCACTAGCACAGATACGCAGTATTTT
-,TRBV2,TRBD1,TRBJ1-2,CASSEDDGQGARRNYGYTF,TGTGCCAGCAGTGAAGACGACGGACAGGGGGCGAGACGGAACTATGGCTACACCTTC
-,TRBV7-3,-,TRBJ2-3,CASSLQASAGINTQYF,TGTGCCAGCAGCTTACAGGCTAGCGCGGGGATCAATACGCAGTATTTT
-,TRBV2,-,TRBJ1-3,CASSERWAGAGNTIYF,TGTGCCAGCAGTGAACGTTGGGCAGGGGCTGGAAACACCATATATTTT
-,TRBV27,TRBD2,TRBJ2-3,CASSLLAGGDTQYF,TGTGCCAGCAGTTTACTTGCGGGAGGGGACACGCAGTATTTT
-,TRBV6-1,-,TRBJ2-7,CASRRAEQYF,TGTGCCAGCAGGCGGGCCGAGCAGTACTTC
-,TRBV19,-,TRBJ2-1,CASSIPGTFYNEQFF,TGTGCCAGTAGTATTCCGGGAACGTTCTACAATGAGCAGTTCTTC
-,TRBV9,TRBD1,TRBJ2-5,CASSAGQGIPQETQYF,TGTGCCAGCAGCGCGGGACAGGGGATCCCCCAAGAGACCCAGTACTTC
once,TRBV27,TRBD1,TRBJ1-2,CASSPRTGFGYTF,TGTGCCAGCAGTCCAAGGACAGGGTTTGGCTACACCTTC
-,TRBV7-3,-,TRBJ2-2,CASSLLVGELFF,TGTGCCAGCAGCCTTCTCGTCGGGGAGCTGTTTTTT
-,TRBV19,-,TRBJ1-1,CASQGPSEAFF,TGTGCCAGTCAGGGTCCCTCTGAAGCTTTCTTT
-,TRBV9,TRBD1,TRBJ2-7,CASSLGTASYEQYF,TGTGCCAGCAGCCTCGGGACAGCTTCCTACGAGCAGTACTTC
-,TRBV21-1,-,TRBJ1-5,CASSTPNQPQHF,TGTGCCAGCAGCACCCCAAATCAGCCCCAGCATTTT
once,TRBV7-9,-,TRBJ1-4,CASSLGAALEEKLFF,TGTGCCAGCAGCTTAGGGGCCGCCTTAGAGGAAAAACTGTTTTTT
-,TRBV4-1,-,TRBJ1-2,CASSQDGDILNYGYAF,TGCGCCAGCAGCCAAGATGGGGACATCTTAAACTATGGCTACGCCTTC
-,TRBV10-2,-,TRBJ2-7,CASRGGVGTYEQYF,TGCGCCAGCAGGGGGGGAGTAGGGACCTACGAGCAGTACTTC
-,TRBV7-9,-,TRBJ1-6,CASSSTGRGYSPLHF,TGTGCCAGCAGCTCCACAGGGAGGGGCTATTCACCCCTCCACTTT
once,TRBV5-4,TRBD1,TRBJ2-3,CASSFGQAPSTDTQYF,TGTGCCAGCAGCTTCGGACAGGCCCCTAGCACAGATACGCAGTATTTT
-,TRBV6-6,-,TRBJ2-7,CASRTGRKDEQYF,TGTGCCAGCAGGACAGGGAGGAAGGACGAGCAGTACTTC
-,TRBV19,-,TRBJ1-5,CATNRGGNQPQHF,TGTGCCACCAATCGGGGGGGCAATCAGCCCCAGCATTTT
once,TRBV7-8,TRBD1,TRBJ2-3,CASSFGQGATDTQYF,TGTGCCAGCAGCTTCGGACAGGGGGCAACAGATACGCAGTATTTT
-,TRBV18,-,TRBJ1-3,CASSPLGQASSGNTIYF,TGTGCCAGCTCACCACTTGGTCAGGCCAGCTCTGGAAACACCATATATTTT
-,TRBV30,-,TRBJ1-1,CAWRTQASPKAFF,TGTGCCTGGAGGACACAGGCGAGTCCGAAAGCTTTCTTT